The 9 T cell receptor beta chains given below trace back to one sample, sequenced in a study of CD4 T cells in relation to SARS-CoV-2 and coronaviruses. Profiled with immunoSEQ multiplex PCR; TCRdb holds only in-frame clones, not every one. The sample holds more than 25,000 clones, more than 75% seen once. The unexposed donors gave CD4+ T cells in about 2010-2019, prior to COVID-19. CD4+ T cells were isolated from the cells after more than nine days of culture. Their specific antigens are unknown. The sequenced sample was CD4+ T cells from PBMCs, cultured in vitro. The origin of the receptors is a human donor in good health.

The V gene is TRBV5-8, the J gene TRBJ1-5; D gene unclear. The CDR3 sequence is 12 residues long. CDR1 and CDR2 from the germline V gene are SGHTS and YDEGEE. The V end lost 2 bases, the J end lost 5 bases, and 5 bases lay between the germline ends. CDR3 loop: CASSLVDQPQHF. The DNA for the CDR3 is TGTGCCAGCAGCTTAGTAGATCAGCCCCAGCATTTT. Looking up the rest from reference TRBV5-8 and TRBJ1-5 gives the full variable domain: EAGVTQSPTHLIKTRGQQATLRCSPISGHTSVYWYQQALGLGLQFLLWYDEGEERNRGNFPPRFSGRQFPNYSSELNVNALELEDSALYLCASSLVDQPQHFGDGTRLSIL.

The V gene is TRBV19, the J gene TRBJ2-3, with TRBD2 matching over 8 bases. This CDR3 has 15 amino acids. Germline V gene lookup returns CDR1 LNHDA and CDR2 SQIVND (reference sequence). J was trimmed by 5 bases and V by 7 bases; bases with no gene match: 11. This CDR3 is CASTASGSPGDTQYF. The CDR3 region has the DNA TGTGCCAGTACCGCGAGCGGGAGCCCGGGAGATACGCAGTATTTT.

CDR3 sequence reads: CASRGTSGGYEQYF. CDR3 DNA: TGTGCCAGCAGGGGGACTAGCGGGGGCTACGAGCAGTACTTC. This sequence joins TRBV6-6 and TRBJ2-7, with TRBD2 matching 14 bases. The CDR3 consists of 14 residues. The J segment lost 3 bases and the V segment lost 6 bases, leaving 1 base of the junction unmatched. Per the germline V gene, CDR1 is MNHNY and CDR2 is SVGAGI (reference sequence).

V gene TRBV6-1 combines with J gene TRBJ1-3; no clear D gene. The CDR3 covers 14 residues. CDR1 is MNHNS, CDR2 SASEGT, per germline. The germline V and J ends were trimmed by 5 bases and 1 base, with 9 bases remaining between them. The CDR3 DNA sequence: TGTGCCAGCAGTTCCCCGACGTCTGGAAACACCATATATTTT. Translating gives CASSSPTSGNTIYF.

The gene calls are TRBV6-5 and TRBJ2-7; 7 bases line up with TRBD1. CDR1 is MNHEY, CDR2 SVGAGI, per germline. Losses at the gene ends were 6 bases for V and 2 bases for J; bases not matched to a gene: 7. The CDR3 extends over 14 amino acids. CDR3 residues: CASSRDSRAYEQYF. The CDR3 nucleotides read TGTGCCAGCAGCCGGGACAGTAGAGCCTACGAGCAGTACTTC.

The chain carries TRBV24-1 and TRBJ2-3, with 8 nucleotides matching TRBD2. The V gene end was trimmed by 3 bases and the J gene end by 6 bases; junction bases not matched to a gene: 10. The CDR3 covers 16 residues. CDR1 is KGHDR and CDR2 is SFDVKD in the germline V gene. CDR3 coding DNA: TGTGCCACCAGTGATCCCAGCGGGGGAGGGCGCGATACGCAGTATTTT. It codes for CATSDPSGGGRDTQYF.

The genes are TRBV5-1 and TRBJ2-5; 9 positions match TRBD1. Germline-derived CDR1 and CDR2 are SGHRS and YFSETQ. V was pared by 4 bases and J by 4 bases, with 8 bases of the junction left unmatched. This CDR3 has 15 residues. The chain's CDR3 is CASSRTGVRGETQYF. DNA for the CDR3: TGCGCCAGCAGCCGGACAGGGGTACGGGGAGAGACCCAGTACTTC.

A single count supports this clone. The rearrangement joins TRBV4-1 to TRBJ1-1, with unresolved D. The CDR3 runs 16 residues. The germline V and J ends were trimmed by 0 bases and 3 bases, with 14 bases remaining between them. The germline CDR1 and CDR2 sequences are MGHRA and YSYEKL. The CDR3, as DNA: TGCGCCAGCAGCCAAGAGAGGATAAGTGTTTACACTGAAGCTTTCTTT. Translation gives CASSQERISVYTEAFF.

This chain links TRBV5-1 with TRBJ2-3; 7 nucleotides line up with TRBD2. Germline lookup yields CDR1 SGHRS and CDR2 YFSETQ. Unmatched junction bases numbered 14, after V lost 4 bases and J lost 6 bases. The CDR3 is 16 residues long. The CDR3 loop is CASSQTRTRRGDTQYF. CDR3 nucleotides: TGCGCCAGCAGCCAAACAAGGACTAGAAGAGGGGATACGCAGTATTTT.